Below, 30 T cell receptor beta chains from the same sample are listed, as sequenced in a study of Graves' ophthalmopathy and Graves' hyperthyroidism. Amplification from RNA transcripts yielded the TCR beta CDR3 regions. The first-round RT-PCR employed HTBI primers together with the Qiagen OneStep RT-PCR kit. A multiplex PCR was then performed as the second round. Each CDR3 protein gets one entry after TCRdb re-called the multiplex PCR reads with MiXCR. The table lists just over 400,000 distinct CDR3 sequences, over 20% of them singletons. Sequencing was performed on peripheral blood. Receptor source: a woman in her late teens or twenties with stable Graves' hyperthyroidism.

This clonotype was counted at least ten times. The chain is built from TRBV11-2 and TRBJ1-5; D not certain. V shed 5 bases and J shed 12 bases, with 14 bases lying between them. CDR1 and CDR2 (germline): SGHAT, FQNNGV. This CDR3 has 12 amino acids. The CDR3 spells CASSNPDGRQHF. The CDR3 bases are TGTGCCAGCAGCAACCCGGACGGGCGCCAGCATTTT.

The chain uses TRBV12-3 or TRBV12-4 and TRBJ2-7; tentative D call: TRBD1 (6 bases). This CDR3 region has 16 residues. V was pared by 7 bases and J by 5 bases, with 24 bases between. The DNA for the CDR3 is TGTGCCAGCACCTACAGGGCGCTAACCATTGGGGACGAGCAGTACTTC. Protein: CASTYRALTIGDEQYF.

Points on this clonotype: Given a much more abundant clone one base away, this may be a read error. The genes are TRBV29-1 and TRBJ1-1; D call uncertain. CDR1 and CDR2 (germline): SQVTM, ANQGSEA. The CDR3 loop spans 12 amino acids. In DNA, the CDR3 is TGCAGCGTTGGCGGCAGGAACTCTGAAGCTTTCTTT. The encoded protein is CSVGGRNSEAFF.

This clonotype was picked up many times. The chain combines TRBV19 with TRBJ1-5; no reliable D call. V was clipped by 3 bases and J by 7 bases, with 10 bases between them. CDR1 is LNHDA, CDR2 SQIVND, per germline (reference sequence). The CDR3 extends over 13 amino acids. The chain's CDR3 is CASSIYPGQPQHF. The CDR3 DNA reads as TGTGCCAGTAGTATTTATCCGGGGCAGCCCCAGCATTTT.

This sequence joins TRBV6-1 and TRBJ1-1, with a possible D match to TRBD1 (5 bases). The CDR3 spans 12 residues. CDR1 is MNHNS and CDR2 is SASEGT in the germline V gene. The V end was cut by 6 bases, the J end by 11 bases, with 16 bases between. CDR3 residues: CASSAFQGMAFF. In DNA, the CDR3 is TGTGCCAGCAGCGCATTTCAGGGCATGGCTTTCTTT.

This clonotype was recorded at least ten times. The V gene is TRBV12-3 or TRBV12-4, the J gene TRBJ2-7; D is possibly TRBD2 (5 bases). This CDR3 has 15 residues. The germline V and J ends were trimmed by 1 base and 2 bases, with 12 bases remaining between them. The CDR3 sequence is CASSLGAGPTYEQYF. In nucleotides, the CDR3 is TGTGCCAGCAGTTTAGGGGCGGGTCCCACCTACGAGCAGTACTTC.

The V and J genes are TRBV6-1 and TRBJ1-5; the match to TRBD1 covers 10 bases. The CDR3 sequence is 15 residues long. V gave up 3 bases and J gave up 6 bases; unmatched junction bases: 5. Germline V gene lookup returns CDR1 MNHNS and CDR2 SASEGT. The CDR3 bases are TGTGCCAGCAGTGAGGGACAGGGGCCAGGTCAGCCCCAGCATTTT. Residues: CASSEGQGPGQPQHF.

This clonotype was detected ten times or more. The rearrangement uses TRBV11-1 and TRBJ1-2; D gene ambiguous. This CDR3 has 14 residues. V was shortened by 5 bases and J by 0 bases, with 10 bases between the two germline ends. The germline V gene encodes CDR1 SGHAT and CDR2 FQDESV (reference sequence). In DNA, the CDR3 is TGTGCCAGCAGCCCAGACGGACCTAACTATGGCTACACCTTC. This codes for CASSPDGPNYGYTF.

This clonotype appeared many times. V gene TRBV4-1 combines with J gene TRBJ2-7, with TRBD2 as a possible D gene (6 bases). With 1 base removed from V and 3 bases from J, the gap between germline ends came to 22 bases. The CDR3 consists of 18 residues. The germline V gene encodes CDR1 MGHRA and CDR2 YSYEKL. CDR3 coding DNA: TGCGCCAGCAGCCAAGCAACGGGACTGGTAAGACCTAACTACGAGCAGTACTTC. Residues: CASSQATGLVRPNYEQYF.

V is TRBV28 and J is TRBJ2-5; 11 positions agree with TRBD2. Germline V gene lookup returns CDR1 MDHEN and CDR2 SYDVKM. The CDR3 length is 15 residues. The trim removed 8 bases at V and 5 bases at J, leaving 10 bases unmatched. CDR3 sequence reads: CASGIAGGLGETQYF. In DNA form, the CDR3 reads TGTGCCAGCGGAATAGCGGGAGGGCTGGGGGAGACCCAGTACTTC.

This clonotype was detected a few times. This chain uses TRBV6-2 or TRBV6-3 with TRBJ2-5, with 7 bases that match TRBD1. Per the germline V gene, CDR1 is MNHEY and CDR2 is SVGEGT. The length of the CDR3 is 15 residues. V lost 2 bases, J lost 1 base, and 4 bases stayed unmatched. DNA for the CDR3: TGTGCCAGCAGTTACCTGGACAGGACCCAAGAGACCCAGTACTTC. It encodes CASSYLDRTQETQYF.

The chain is built from TRBV5-6 and TRBJ2-5; weak D call: TRBD2 (6 bases). Between the trimmed V and J ends, which lost 3 bases and 2 bases, there was a span of 8 bases. The CDR3 totals 13 residues. The germline V gene encodes CDR1 SGHDT and CDR2 YYEEEE. Here the CDR3 DNA reads TGTGCCAGCAGCTGGGGAGGTCAAGAGACCCAGTACTTC. This codes for CASSWGGQETQYF.

This clonotype came up many times. V and J are TRBV5-1 and TRBJ1-1; D gene ambiguous. Per the germline V gene, CDR1 is SGHRS and CDR2 is YFSETQ. Trimming took 8 bases from V and 2 from J, leaving 13 bases between them. The CDR3 has 13 amino acids. CDR3 bases: TGCGCCAGTACTTCTAGGGAAAACACTGAAGCTTTCTTT. This codes for CASTSRENTEAFF.

The genes are TRBV19 and TRBJ2-5; D gene unclear. With 9 bases removed from V and 5 bases from J, the gap between germline ends came to 10 bases. The V gene's germline CDR1 is LNHDA and CDR2 SQIVND (reference sequence). The CDR3 has 11 amino acids. The CDR3 here is CAREIVETQYF. The CDR3 DNA is TGTGCCAGAGAGATAGTGGAGACCCAGTACTTC.

This clonotype occurred many times. This sequence joins TRBV6-5 and TRBJ2-5; tentative D call: TRBD1 (5 bases). The CDR3 covers 15 residues. The germline V gene has CDR1 MNHEY and CDR2 SVGAGI. V was trimmed by 2 bases and J by 4 bases, leaving 14 bases between them. CDR3 sequence: CASSYGAKSRETQYF. The DNA of the CDR3 is TGTGCCAGCAGTTACGGGGCCAAGTCCCGAGAGACCCAGTACTTC.

The sample holds many counts of this clonotype. The chain couples TRBV5-1 to TRBJ2-7; TRBD2 might be the D (5 bases). Germline assignment: CDR1 SGHRS and CDR2 YFSETQ. Trimming shortened V by 0 bases and J by 4 bases, and 14 bases separated the two germline ends. This CDR3 contains 15 residues. This CDR3 is CASSLVVGTGYEQYF. DNA for the CDR3: TGCGCCAGCAGCTTGGTGGTAGGTACGGGGTACGAGCAGTACTTC.

This sequence joins TRBV6-5 and TRBJ2-7, with D tentatively TRBD2 (6 bases). This CDR3 comprises 13 residues. Germline V gene lookup returns CDR1 MNHEY and CDR2 SVGAGI. V lost 2 bases to trimming and J lost 6 bases, with 11 bases between them. The CDR3 reads CASSYGRDSEQYF. The CDR3 bases are TGTGCCAGCAGTTACGGCAGGGACTCCGAGCAGTACTTC.

J is TRBJ2-2 and V is TRBV9; 10 bases fit TRBD2. With V trimmed by 4 bases and J by 0 bases, 6 bases remained unmatched. The CDR3 loop spans 17 amino acids. CDR1 and CDR2 from the germline V gene are SGDLS and YYNGEE. The CDR3 reads CASSPHSGGPNTGELFF. The CDR3 DNA follows: TGTGCCAGCAGCCCCCATAGCGGGGGGCCGAACACCGGGGAGCTGTTTTTT.

This clonotype showed up many times. V is TRBV20-1 and J is TRBJ2-7; 10 nucleotides match TRBD2. Germline trimming cut 6 bases from V and 6 bases from J; bases unmatched to any gene: 11. This CDR3 region has 14 residues. The V gene's germline CDR1 is DFQATT and CDR2 SNEGSKA (reference sequence). The CDR3 loop is CSAHQAGGLFEQYF. The CDR3 DNA is TGCAGTGCCCATCAAGCGGGAGGGCTCTTCGAGCAGTACTTC.

This clonotype has just one count. CDR3 in amino acids: CAWRTGGGYTF. DNA for the CDR3: TGTGCCTGGCGGACAGGGGGTGGCTACACCTTC. The chain has TRBV30 and TRBJ1-2; 10 nucleotides align to TRBD1. Germline CDR1 and CDR2: GTSNPN and SVGIG (reference sequence). With V trimmed by 5 bases and J by 7 bases, 1 base remained unmatched. CDR3 size: 11 residues.

The chain joins TRBV14 to TRBJ1-6; the D gene is possibly TRBD1 (5 bases). Between the trimmed V and J ends, which lost 5 bases and 14 bases, there was a span of 22 bases. Germline CDR1 SGHDN, CDR2 FVKESK. There are 15 residues in the CDR3. The CDR3 protein is CASSRTMQGPRALHF. In nucleotides, the CDR3 is TGTGCCAGCAGCAGGACAATGCAGGGCCCCAGGGCCCTCCACTTT.

This clonotype came up many times. The rearrangement joins TRBV2 to TRBJ2-5; either TRBD1 or TRBD2 may fit D (5 bases each). V shed 3 bases and J shed 0 bases, with 8 bases lying between them. This CDR3 contains 14 residues. Germline V gene data show CDR1 as SNHLY and CDR2 as FYNNEI. CDR3 sequence reads: CASSDGANQETQYF. The CDR3 coding sequence is TGTGCCAGCAGTGACGGGGCAAACCAAGAGACCCAGTACTTC. The full variable domain, completed using reference TRBV2 and TRBJ2-5, is EPEVTQTPSHQVTQMGQEVILRCVPISNHLYFYWYRQILGQKVEFLVSFYNNEISEKSEIFDDQFSVERPDGSNFTLKIRSTKLEDSAMYFCASSDGANQETQYFGPGTRLLVL.

The chain links TRBV12-3 or TRBV12-4 to TRBJ2-4; TRBD1 agrees at 7 bases. The J segment lost 6 bases and the V segment lost 6 bases, leaving 8 bases of the junction unmatched. CDR3 length: 14 amino acids. The CDR3 region is CASRGGQVPNIQYF. CDR3 in DNA: TGTGCCAGCAGAGGAGGACAGGTTCCAAACATTCAGTACTTC.

This clonotype was recorded at least ten times. The J gene is TRBJ2-2, the V gene TRBV9; D is uncertain. Trimming removed 0 bases at V and 5 bases at J, with 5 bases between. The CDR3 totals 13 residues. The germline gives CDR1 SGDLS, CDR2 YYNGEE. Here the CDR3 reads CASSVAVTGELFF. The CDR3 DNA sequence: TGTGCCAGCAGCGTAGCTGTAACCGGGGAGCTGTTTTTT. Complete variable domain (other parts from reference TRBV9 and TRBJ2-2): DSGVTQTPKHLITATGQRVTLRCSPRSGDLSVYWYQQSLDQGLQFLIQYYNGEERAKGNILERFSAQQFPDLHSELNLSSLELGDSALYFCASSVAVTGELFFGEGSRLTVL.

The chain combines TRBV25-1 with TRBJ2-1; 7 bases line up with TRBD1. CDR1 and CDR2 from the germline V gene are MGHDK and SYGVNS. The ends lost 1 base at V and 0 bases at J; junction bases unmatched: 9. The length of the CDR3 is 18 residues. CDR3 in amino acids: CASSESRGPVSSYNEQFF. The CDR3 bases are TGTGCCAGCAGTGAATCAAGGGGGCCCGTAAGCTCCTACAATGAGCAGTTCTTC.

J is TRBJ1-5 and V is TRBV7-2, with D unresolved. Per the germline V gene, CDR1 is SGHTA and CDR2 is FQGNSA. V lost 0 bases to trimming and J lost 0 bases, with 9 bases between them. The CDR3 has 16 amino acids. The CDR3 region has the DNA TGTGCCAGCAGCTTAGCGAACGTGAATAGCAATCAGCCCCAGCATTTT. Amino acids: CASSLANVNSNQPQHF. Together with reference TRBV7-2 and TRBJ1-5, the CDR3 gives the full variable domain: GAGVSQSPSNKVTEKGKDVELRCDPISGHTALYWYRQSLGQGLEFLIYFQGNSAPDKSGLPSDRFSAERTGGSVSTLTIQRTQQEDSAVYLCASSLANVNSNQPQHFGDGTRLSIL.

This clonotype was detected ten times or more. V and J are TRBV9 and TRBJ2-5; no reliable D call. The CDR3 totals 14 residues. Germline CDR1 is SGDLS and CDR2 is YYNGEE. V lost 0 bases to trimming and J lost 3 bases, with 9 bases between them. The CDR3 is CASSVASGKETQYF. The CDR3 coding sequence is TGTGCCAGCAGCGTAGCGTCTGGAAAAGAGACCCAGTACTTC.

The chain employs TRBV12-3 or TRBV12-4 and TRBJ2-7; TRBD2 matches at 13 bases. J gave up 1 base and V 4 bases, and 4 bases lay outside the gene matches. There are 16 residues in the CDR3. The CDR3 DNA is TGTGCCAGCAGTTACGGGACTAGCGGGAATTCCTACGAGCAGTACTTC. Encoded protein: CASSYGTSGNSYEQYF.

The J gene is TRBJ1-1, the V gene TRBV6-5; TRBD1 agrees at 9 bases. V gave up 0 bases and J gave up 6 bases; unmatched junction bases: 11. The CDR3 is 17 amino acids. Looked up from germline, CDR1 is MNHEY and CDR2 is SVGAGI. The CDR3 DNA is TGTGCCAGCAGTTACTCGGGCCACAGGGGGCTATCCCCTGAAGCTTTCTTT. This codes for CASSYSGHRGLSPEAFF.

The chain joins TRBV7-9 to TRBJ1-5; D gene unclear. CDR3 size: 12 residues. In germline, CDR1 is SEHNR, CDR2 FQNEAQ (reference sequence). Between the trimmed V and J ends, which lost 1 base and 6 bases, there was a span of 4 bases. The CDR3 DNA reads TGTGCCAGCAGCTTAGAGGCTCAGCCCCAGCATTTT. Translating gives CASSLEAQPQHF.